Here is one TCR beta chain with its context. The sample comes from a study of T cell changes during pregnancy in multiple sclerosis. The method was immunoSEQ multiplex PCR; TCRdb's version includes in-frame clones alone and lacks a portion of them. The repertoire consists of approximately 40,000 clones, with about 90% occurring once and the leading ten covering 0.78%. Germline CDR1 and CDR2: MNHNY and SVGAGI (reference sequence). The CDR3 contains 15 residues. Trimming at V came to 4 bases and at J to 7 bases, leaving 9 bases not matched to a gene. The TCR sequence derives from a female donor with multiple sclerosis, enrolled in a pregnancy study. Sequencing was performed on CD4+ T cells from peripheral blood mononuclear cells, taken before pregnancy. The V call is TRBV6-6, the J call TRBJ2-7, with 11 bases fitting TRBD1. This CDR3 reads CASSWMTGTGGEQYF. For the CDR3, the DNA is TGTGCCAGCAGTTGGATGACCGGGACAGGGGGAGAGCAGTACTTC.